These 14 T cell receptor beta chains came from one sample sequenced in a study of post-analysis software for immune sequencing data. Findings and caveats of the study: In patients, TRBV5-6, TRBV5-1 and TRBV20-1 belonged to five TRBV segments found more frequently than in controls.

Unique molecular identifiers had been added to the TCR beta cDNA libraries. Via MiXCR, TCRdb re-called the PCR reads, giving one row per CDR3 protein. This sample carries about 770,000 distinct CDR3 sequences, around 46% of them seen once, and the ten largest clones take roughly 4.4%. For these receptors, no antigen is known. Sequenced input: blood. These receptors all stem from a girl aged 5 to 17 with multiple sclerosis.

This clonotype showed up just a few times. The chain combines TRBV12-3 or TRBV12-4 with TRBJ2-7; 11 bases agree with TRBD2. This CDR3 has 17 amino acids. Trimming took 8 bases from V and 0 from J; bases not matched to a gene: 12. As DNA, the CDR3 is TGTGCCAGCGGAATCCAAGGGACTAGCGGAGCCTCCTACGAGCAGTACTTC. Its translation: CASGIQGTSGASYEQYF.

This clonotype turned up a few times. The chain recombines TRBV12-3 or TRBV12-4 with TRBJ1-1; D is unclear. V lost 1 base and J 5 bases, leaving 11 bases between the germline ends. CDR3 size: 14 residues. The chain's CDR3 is CASSLGQIMTEAFF. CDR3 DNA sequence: TGTGCCAGCAGTTTAGGCCAAATAATGACTGAAGCTTTCTTT.

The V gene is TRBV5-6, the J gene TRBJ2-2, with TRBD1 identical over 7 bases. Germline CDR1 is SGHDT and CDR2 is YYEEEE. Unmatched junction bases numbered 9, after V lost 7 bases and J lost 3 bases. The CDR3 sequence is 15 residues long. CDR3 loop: CASRGRQGHTGELFF. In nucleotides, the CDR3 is TGTGCCAGCCGCGGGCGACAGGGCCACACCGGGGAGCTGTTTTTT.

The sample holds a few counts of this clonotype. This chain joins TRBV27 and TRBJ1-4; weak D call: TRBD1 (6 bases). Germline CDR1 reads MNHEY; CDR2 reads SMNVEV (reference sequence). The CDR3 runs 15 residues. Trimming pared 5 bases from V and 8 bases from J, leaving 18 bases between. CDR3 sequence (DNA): TGTGCCAGCAGTCCCTATATAGAGACAGGAGAAAAACTGTTTTTT. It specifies CASSPYIETGEKLFF.

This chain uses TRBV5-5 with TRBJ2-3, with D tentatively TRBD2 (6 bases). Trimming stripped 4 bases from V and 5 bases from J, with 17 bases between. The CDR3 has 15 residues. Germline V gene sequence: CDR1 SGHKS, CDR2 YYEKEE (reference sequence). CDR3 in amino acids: CASSPAWGVGDTQYF. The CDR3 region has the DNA TGTGCCAGCAGCCCCGCGTGGGGGGTCGGAGATACGCAGTATTTT.

The CDR3 DNA reads TGTGCCAGCAGTTTGGAAGTGGACAGTATTCAGCCCCAGCATTTT. It translates to CASSLEVDSIQPQHF. The V call is TRBV7-8, the J call TRBJ1-5; possible D gene TRBD1, 6 bases. This CDR3 is 15 amino acids long. V was shortened by 6 bases and J by 6 bases, with 18 bases between the two germline ends. The germline V gene encodes CDR1 SGHVS and CDR2 FQNEAQ.

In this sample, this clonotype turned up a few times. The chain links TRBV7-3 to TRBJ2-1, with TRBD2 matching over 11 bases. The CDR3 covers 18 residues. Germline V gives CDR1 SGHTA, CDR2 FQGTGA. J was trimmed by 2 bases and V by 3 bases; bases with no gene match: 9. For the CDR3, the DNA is TGTGCCAGCAGCTTTAGCGGGAGGGCCTCTCCCCCCTACAATGAGCAGTTCTTC. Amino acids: CASSFSGRASPPYNEQFF. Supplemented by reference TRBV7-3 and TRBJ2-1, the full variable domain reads GAGVSQTPSNKVTEKGKYVELRCDPISGHTALYWYRQSLGQGPEFLIYFQGTGAADDSGLPNDRFFAVRPEGSVSTLKIQRTERGDSAVYLCASSFSGRASPPYNEQFFGPGTRLTVL.

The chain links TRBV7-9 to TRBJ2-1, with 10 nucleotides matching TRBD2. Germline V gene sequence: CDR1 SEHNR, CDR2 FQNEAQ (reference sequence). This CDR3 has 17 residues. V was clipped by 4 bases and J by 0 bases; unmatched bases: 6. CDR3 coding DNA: TGTGCCAGCAGCTCCATTAGCGGGAGGAGCTCCTACAATGAGCAGTTCTTC. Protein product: CASSSISGRSSYNEQFF.

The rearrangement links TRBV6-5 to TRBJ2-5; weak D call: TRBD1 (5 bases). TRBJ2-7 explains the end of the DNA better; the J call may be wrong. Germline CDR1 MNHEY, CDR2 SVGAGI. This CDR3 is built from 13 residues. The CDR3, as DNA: TGTGCCAGCAGAATACAGGTGGGCTACGAGCAGTACTTC. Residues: CASRIQVGYEQYF.

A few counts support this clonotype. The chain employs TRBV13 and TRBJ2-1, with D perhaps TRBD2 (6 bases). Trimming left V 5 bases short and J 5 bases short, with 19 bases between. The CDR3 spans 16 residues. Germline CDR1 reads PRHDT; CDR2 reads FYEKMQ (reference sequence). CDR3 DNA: TGTGCCAGCAGCGCACGACAGACTAGGGGCGACAATGAGCAGTTCTTC. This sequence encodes CASSARQTRGDNEQFF.

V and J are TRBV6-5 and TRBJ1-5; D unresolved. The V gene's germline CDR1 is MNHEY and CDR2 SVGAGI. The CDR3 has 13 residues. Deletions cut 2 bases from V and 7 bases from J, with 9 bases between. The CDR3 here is CASSYGLGQPQHF. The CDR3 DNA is TGTGCCAGCAGTTACGGGTTAGGGCAGCCCCAGCATTTT.

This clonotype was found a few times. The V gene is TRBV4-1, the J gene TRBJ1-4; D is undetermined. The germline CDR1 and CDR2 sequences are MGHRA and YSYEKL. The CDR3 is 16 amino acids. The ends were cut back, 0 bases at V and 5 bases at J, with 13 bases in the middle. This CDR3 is CASSQETGRPNEKLFF. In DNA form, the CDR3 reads TGCGCCAGCAGCCAAGAAACCGGCCGACCGAATGAAAAACTGTTTTTT.

For the CDR3, the DNA is TGTGCCAGCACCTATATCGTTCAAGCTGAAGCTTTCTTT. As protein: CASTYIVQAEAFF. The chain recombines TRBV12-3 or TRBV12-4 with TRBJ1-1; unclear D gene. The V end was cut by 7 bases, the J end by 6 bases, with 15 bases between. CDR3 length: 13 amino acids.

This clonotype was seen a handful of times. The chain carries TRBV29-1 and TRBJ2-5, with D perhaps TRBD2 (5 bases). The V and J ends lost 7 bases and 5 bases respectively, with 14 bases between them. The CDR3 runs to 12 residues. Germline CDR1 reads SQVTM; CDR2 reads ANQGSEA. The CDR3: CSAFREPETQYF. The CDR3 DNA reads TGCAGCGCTTTCCGGGAACCGGAGACCCAGTACTTC.